Following are 29 T cell receptor beta chains from one sample sequenced in a study of CD8 T cells in Susac syndrome. RNA totalling about 0.5 to 1 ug underwent reverse transcription with random hexamers. In TCRdb, the immunoSEQ multiplex PCR reads were re-called with MiXCR into one record per CDR3 protein. Of approximately 130,000 distinct CDR3 sequences in the sample, roughly 94% were seen once. The sample consisted of CD4+ T cells from PBMCs. The source is a human donor in good health.

This clonotype came up once. The genes are TRBV9 and TRBJ2-1, with TRBD2 matching 9 bases. CDR1 is SGDLS and CDR2 is YYNGEE in the germline V gene. With V trimmed by 0 bases and J by 12 bases, 7 bases remained unmatched. The CDR3 length is 14 residues. The DNA of the CDR3 is TGTGCCAGCAGCGTAGATCAAGCGGGAGGAAGGCAGTTCTTC. Translation gives CASSVDQAGGRQFF.

The chain carries TRBV30 and TRBJ1-1, with D perhaps TRBD1 (6 bases). The V gene lost 3 bases and the J gene lost 7 bases, with 12 bases spanning the gap. Germline CDR1 reads GTSNPN; CDR2 reads SVGIG (reference sequence). This CDR3 has 12 amino acids. CDR3 in amino acids: CAWSGGGGEAFF. For the CDR3, the DNA is TGTGCCTGGAGCGGAGGGGGGGGTGAAGCTTTCTTT.

This CDR3 is CASSLATTGTDTQYF. CDR3 nucleotides: TGTGCCAGCAGTCTTGCGACAACGGGCACAGATACGCAGTATTTT. The chain uses TRBV27 and TRBJ2-3, with D hard to call. The CDR3 extends over 15 amino acids. V was trimmed by 5 bases and J by 1 base, leaving 13 bases between them. Germline V gives CDR1 MNHEY, CDR2 SMNVEV (reference sequence).

The J gene is TRBJ1-3, the V gene TRBV18; D is undetermined. The V gene's germline CDR1 is KGHSH and CDR2 LQKENI. V was pared by 0 bases and J by 2 bases, with 11 bases between. The CDR3 totals 16 residues. The CDR3 region has the DNA TGTGCCAGCTCACCACCGGGCGGGATCGCTGGAAACACCATATATTTT. Translating it yields CASSPPGGIAGNTIYF.

The chain employs TRBV29-1 and TRBJ2-6; D is possibly TRBD1 or TRBD2 (5 bases each). V was clipped by 8 bases and J by 3 bases, with 11 bases between them. Germline CDR1 reads SQVTM; CDR2 reads ANQGSEA. This CDR3 contains 13 residues. Here the CDR3 reads CSSLGVGANVLTF. The DNA for the CDR3 is TGCAGCTCGTTGGGGGTTGGGGCCAACGTCCTGACTTTC.

The chain employs TRBV5-1 and TRBJ1-2, with D possibly TRBD1 on 5 matching bases. The CDR3 is made up of 14 amino acids. The germline V and J ends were trimmed by 2 bases and 5 bases, with 13 bases remaining between them. Germline values: CDR1 SGHRS, CDR2 YFSETQ. This chain's CDR3 is CASSFEGIIYGYTF. CDR3 nucleotides: TGCGCCAGCAGCTTCGAGGGGATAATTTATGGCTACACCTTC.

The chain couples TRBV7-3 to TRBJ2-3, with D hard to call. The CDR3 is 13 amino acids. V lost 5 bases and J lost 3, with 9 bases in between. Germline CDR1 reads SGHTA; CDR2 reads FQGTGA. Here the CDR3 DNA reads TGTGCCAGCAGCCGCGCGGCAACAGATACGCAGTATTTT. This encodes CASSRAATDTQYF. The full variable domain, with the rest looked up from reference TRBV7-3 and TRBJ2-3, is GAGVSQTPSNKVTEKGKYVELRCDPISGHTALYWYRQSLGQGPEFLIYFQGTGAADDSGLPNDRFFAVRPEGSVSTLKIQRTERGDSAVYLCASSRAATDTQYFGPGTRLTVL.

The chain combines TRBV7-2 with TRBJ1-2, with no clear D. This CDR3 region has 13 residues. The V end was cut by 0 bases, the J end by 6 bases, with 8 bases between. CDR1 is SGHTA, CDR2 FQGNSA, per germline. CDR3 in DNA: TGTGCCAGCAGCTTAGCGTATGGGGATGGCTACACCTTC. This translates into CASSLAYGDGYTF. Based on the CDR3 plus reference TRBV7-2 and TRBJ1-2, the full variable domain is GAGVSQSPSNKVTEKGKDVELRCDPISGHTALYWYRQSLGQGLEFLIYFQGNSAPDKSGLPSDRFSAERTGGSVSTLTIQRTQQEDSAVYLCASSLAYGDGYTFGSGTRLTVV.

The chain links TRBV20-1 to TRBJ2-5, with no clear D. V gave up 3 bases and J gave up 5 bases, with 10 bases separating them. CDR1 and CDR2 from the germline V gene are DFQATT and SNEGSKA (reference sequence). The CDR3 runs to 12 residues. For the CDR3, the DNA is TGCAGTGCTAGTAGTAATGGGGAGACCCAGTACTTC. This translates into CSASSNGETQYF.

The genes are TRBV2 and TRBJ2-7, with 11 bases aligning to TRBD2. V gave up 2 bases and J gave up 2 bases; unmatched junction bases: 2. The CDR3 runs 15 residues. Germline V lookup: CDR1 SNHLY, CDR2 FYNNEI. The CDR3 region has the DNA TGTGCCAGCAGTGAACAGGGACTAGCGGCCTACGAGCAGTACTTC. This gives the protein CASSEQGLAAYEQYF.

The rearrangement joins TRBV20-1 to TRBJ2-1, with TRBD2 matching 7 bases. Germline V gene lookup returns CDR1 DFQATT and CDR2 SNEGSKA (reference sequence). CDR3 length: 17 amino acids. V shed 2 bases and J 0 bases; nucleotides not matched to a gene: 10. The CDR3 protein is CSARPFRSGTSYNEQFF. The CDR3 region has the DNA TGCAGTGCTAGACCATTTAGAAGCGGGACCTCCTACAATGAGCAGTTCTTC.

The chain couples TRBV5-1 to TRBJ2-7, with 8 bases matching TRBD2. The ends lost 0 bases at V and 5 bases at J; junction bases unmatched: 10. Per germline, CDR1 SGHRS and CDR2 YFSETQ. The CDR3 totals 16 residues. The chain's CDR3 is CASSLGWASGSDEQYF. Written as DNA, the CDR3 is TGCGCCAGCAGCTTGGGCTGGGCTAGCGGGTCCGACGAGCAGTACTTC.

The chain has TRBV29-1 and TRBJ1-1; TRBD1 matches at 12 bases. The CDR3 spans 17 residues. Unmatched junction bases numbered 14, after V lost 5 bases and J lost 4 bases. Germline assignment: CDR1 SQVTM and CDR2 ANQGSEA. The chain's CDR3 is CSVKGTGGRDFGTEAFF. Written as DNA, the CDR3 is TGCAGCGTTAAAGGGACAGGGGGCCGGGATTTTGGCACTGAAGCTTTCTTT.

The chain employs TRBV7-9 and TRBJ1-1; D not certain. Trimming cost V 4 bases and J 4 bases, with 10 bases left between them. This CDR3 contains 13 residues. Germline values: CDR1 SEHNR, CDR2 FQNEAQ (reference sequence). The CDR3 region is CASSSRGPTEAFF. As DNA, the CDR3 is TGTGCCAGCAGCTCCCGGGGTCCCACTGAAGCTTTCTTT.

CDR3 region: CASSKGQTNEKLFF. The CDR3 nucleotides read TGTGCCAGCTCAAAAGGACAGACTAATGAAAAACTGTTTTTT. The genes are TRBV7-2 and TRBJ1-4; D is possibly TRBD1 (6 bases). Deletions cut 8 bases from V and 2 bases from J, with 12 bases between. Germline V lookup: CDR1 SGHTA, CDR2 FQGNSA. There are 14 residues in the CDR3.

This chain connects TRBV9 to TRBJ2-3; the D is unclear. CDR1 and CDR2 from the germline V gene are SGDLS and YYNGEE. The V end was cut by 3 bases, the J end by 0 bases, with 5 bases between. CDR3 length equals 13 residues. The CDR3 sequence: CASSGTSTDTQYF. Here the CDR3 DNA reads TGTGCCAGCAGCGGGACCAGCACAGATACGCAGTATTTT.

This chain uses TRBV27 with TRBJ2-1; 7 bases are a match to TRBD1. This CDR3 region has 15 residues. Germline-derived CDR1 and CDR2 are MNHEY and SMNVEV (reference sequence). J lost 0 bases, V lost 5 bases, and 4 bases had no gene match. CDR3 in DNA: TGTGCCAGCAGTATACAGGGGAGCTCCTACAATGAGCAGTTCTTC. Translation gives CASSIQGSSYNEQFF.

The CDR3 loop reads CASSLSGQTQYF. The CDR3 DNA reads as TGTGCCAGCAGTTTATCGGGACAGACACAGTACTTC. V usage is TRBV27 and J usage is TRBJ2-7, with 7 bases aligning to TRBD1. CDR3 length equals 12 residues. J lost 10 bases, V lost 0 bases, and 3 bases had no gene match. Germline loops: CDR1 MNHEY, CDR2 SMNVEV (reference sequence).

The chain is built from TRBV6-1 and TRBJ2-3; 8 bases line up with TRBD2. This CDR3 has 15 residues. J lost 1 base, V lost 0 bases, and 0 bases had no gene match. The V gene's germline CDR1 is MNHNS and CDR2 SASEGT. The CDR3 is CASSEATSGTDTQYF. The CDR3 DNA follows: TGTGCCAGCAGTGAAGCGACTAGCGGCACAGATACGCAGTATTTT.

This sequence joins TRBV27 and TRBJ1-5; 8 nucleotides align to TRBD1. Germline CDR1 reads MNHEY; CDR2 reads SMNVEV (reference sequence). J lost 2 bases, V lost 3 bases, and 9 bases had no gene match. The CDR3 is made up of 17 amino acids. CDR3 sequence: CASSLTDREKGNQPQHF. The CDR3 DNA follows: TGTGCCAGCAGTTTGACGGACAGGGAAAAGGGCAATCAGCCCCAGCATTTT.

The chain joins TRBV4-3 to TRBJ2-7, with D possibly TRBD2 on 6 matching bases. The length of the CDR3 is 14 residues. V was cut by 5 bases and J by 2 bases, with 13 bases left in between. CDR1 and CDR2 from the germline V gene are LGHNA and YSLEER. The chain's CDR3 is CASSSGTDAYEQYF. The CDR3 DNA follows: TGCGCCAGCAGCTCCGGGACTGACGCCTACGAGCAGTACTTC.

J is TRBJ2-1 and V is TRBV5-1, with D maybe TRBD2 (8 bases). CDR1 is SGHRS, CDR2 YFSETQ, per germline. CDR3 size: 16 residues. V lost 5 bases to trimming and J lost 0 bases, with 15 bases between them. The CDR3 here is CASRHSGDSSYNEQFF. The CDR3 DNA reads TGCGCCAGCAGACATAGCGGGGACAGCTCCTACAATGAGCAGTTCTTC.

CDR3 protein: CASSPLGGSTNEKLFF. CDR3 bases: TGTGCCAGCAGCCCGCTTGGCGGATCAACTAATGAAAAACTGTTTTTT. The rearrangement joins TRBV7-2 to TRBJ1-4; D gene unclear. V shed 5 bases and J shed 0 bases, with 13 bases lying between them. The germline CDR1 and CDR2 sequences are SGHTA and FQGNSA. The CDR3 length is 16 residues.

The rearrangement uses TRBV2 and TRBJ2-7; D remains ambiguous. CDR1 and CDR2 from the germline V gene are SNHLY and FYNNEI. Trimming removed 8 bases at V and 1 base at J, with 6 bases between. The CDR3 has 11 amino acids. The CDR3 loop reads CASGLSYEQYF. The DNA of the CDR3 is TGTGCCAGCGGCTTATCCTACGAGCAGTACTTC.

The chain employs TRBV6-1 and TRBJ1-5, with TRBD1 matching over 7 bases. This CDR3 spans 15 amino acids. V lost 6 bases and J lost 0; bases outside the gene matches: 5. The germline V gene encodes CDR1 MNHNS and CDR2 SASEGT. The CDR3 spells CASRLGQFSNQPQHF. The CDR3 DNA follows: TGTGCCAGCAGGCTGGGACAGTTTAGCAATCAGCCCCAGCATTTT.

This rearrangement joins TRBV3-1 to TRBJ1-5, with D tentatively TRBD1 (5 bases). V lost 1 base, J lost 6 bases, and 13 bases lay in between. The germline gives CDR1 LGHDT, CDR2 YNNKEL (reference sequence). This CDR3 is 15 amino acids long. Written as DNA, the CDR3 is TGTGCCAGCAGCCAAGGGGCAGGGAGAGGTCAGCCCCAGCATTTT. Translated: CASSQGAGRGQPQHF.

J is TRBJ1-2 and V is TRBV3-1, with D unresolved. The length of the CDR3 is 15 residues. Germline V gene sequence: CDR1 LGHDT, CDR2 YNNKEL (reference sequence). Trimming removed 5 bases at V and 8 bases at J, with 21 bases between. This CDR3 is CASSDVIGLMDGYTF. DNA of the CDR3: TGTGCCAGCAGCGATGTGATTGGGCTTATGGACGGCTACACCTTC.

The chain is built from TRBV28 and TRBJ1-4; perhaps TRBD1 as D (5 bases). V was clipped by 6 bases and J by 0 bases, with 11 bases between them. There are 15 residues in the CDR3. Germline V lookup: CDR1 MDHEN, CDR2 SYDVKM. The CDR3: CASRPGSPTNEKLFF. For the CDR3, the DNA is TGTGCCAGCAGGCCAGGGTCCCCAACTAATGAAAAACTGTTTTTT.

V is TRBV2 and J is TRBJ2-5; tentatively, D is TRBD2 (5 bases). Deletions cut 4 bases from V and 5 bases from J, with 14 bases between. There are 14 residues in the CDR3. The germline V gene encodes CDR1 SNHLY and CDR2 FYNNEI. The CDR3, as DNA: TGTGCCAGCAGTGTCCAGCGGACGAGGGAGACCCAGTACTTC. Translating gives CASSVQRTRETQYF.